These T cell receptor beta chains were read from a single sample in a study of T cells in Graves' hyperthyroidism and ophthalmopathy. In TCRdb, the multiplex PCR reads were re-called with MiXCR into one record per CDR3 protein. In the table there are around 600,000 distinct CDR3 sequences, 14% of which are singletons. The sequenced sample consisted of blood. The receptors stem from a woman younger than 35 with Graves' ophthalmopathy. Each CDR3 is given with its conserved first and last residue. A D gene is named only where the DNA matches it firmly. Size is stated for part of the rows, as once, few or many counts, or as a class when the clone is expanded.

d_gene: .; v_gene: TRBV20-1; abundance: many; j_gene: TRBJ2-1; CDR3nt: TGCAGTGCTAGAGATCTGAGCTCCTACAATGAGCAGTTCTTC; CDR3aa: CSARDLSSYNEQFF
d_gene: .; v_gene: TRBV10-3; abundance: many; j_gene: TRBJ1-5; CDR3nt: TGTGCCATCAGCCCCGGGATGGGTAAGATGGGCAGCAATCAGCCCCAGCATTTT; CDR3aa: CAISPGMGKMGSNQPQHF
d_gene: TRBD2; v_gene: TRBV27; abundance: many; j_gene: TRBJ2-1; CDR3nt: TGTGCCAGCAGTTTATTGACGGCGGGAGGCTCCTACAATGAGCAGTTCTTC; CDR3aa: CASSLLTAGGSYNEQFF
d_gene: .; v_gene: TRBV6-1; abundance: few; j_gene: TRBJ2-7; CDR3nt: TGTGCCAGCAGCGTCACAGAGGTCCTACAAAGCTACGAGCAGTACTTC; CDR3aa: CASSVTEVLQSYEQYF
d_gene: .; v_gene: TRBV19; abundance: few; j_gene: TRBJ1-5; CDR3nt: TGTGCCAGTAGTATAGTAGGGTTAAGCCAGCCCCAGCATTTT; CDR3aa: CASSIVGLSQPQHF
d_gene: TRBD1; v_gene: TRBV9; abundance: .; j_gene: TRBJ2-7; CDR3nt: TGTGCCAGCAGCGCCTTGGGGGAGACAGGGCGTGAGCAGTACTTC; CDR3aa: CASSALGETGREQYF
d_gene: .; v_gene: TRBV12-3/TRBV12-4; abundance: many; j_gene: TRBJ1-1; CDR3nt: TGTGCCAGCAGTCGGGGACATTCGATCATGAACACTGAAGCTTTCTTT; CDR3aa: CASSRGHSIMNTEAFF
d_gene: .; v_gene: TRBV15; abundance: many; j_gene: TRBJ1-5; CDR3nt: TGTGCCACCAGCAGAGATTTGGGTCACAATCAGCCCCAGCATTTT; CDR3aa: CATSRDLGHNQPQHF
d_gene: TRBD2; v_gene: TRBV20-1; abundance: few; j_gene: TRBJ2-2; CDR3nt: TGCAGTGCTGAAGACGCCGGGACTAGCGTAATCGGGGAGCTGTTTTTT; CDR3aa: CSAEDAGTSVIGELFF
d_gene: .; v_gene: TRBV20-1; abundance: few; j_gene: TRBJ2-3; CDR3nt: TGCAGTGCCCCCCTGAGGGGGGATACGCAGTATTTT; CDR3aa: CSAPLRGDTQYF
d_gene: TRBD1; v_gene: TRBV5-5; abundance: many; j_gene: TRBJ1-1; CDR3nt: TGTGCCAGCAGCTTAGGGACAGGGGCTGGAGTTACTGAAGCTTTCTTT; CDR3aa: CASSLGTGAGVTEAFF
d_gene: TRBD2; v_gene: TRBV6-2/TRBV6-3; abundance: many; j_gene: TRBJ2-5; CDR3nt: TGTGCCAGCAGTTACGAACTAGCGGGAGCCGTTTTAGGGACCCAGTACTTC; CDR3aa: CASSYELAGAVLGTQYF
d_gene: .; v_gene: TRBV27; abundance: many; j_gene: TRBJ2-3; CDR3nt: TGTGCCAGCAGACGAAGGGACACAGATACGCAGTATTTT; CDR3aa: CASRRRDTDTQYF
d_gene: TRBD1; v_gene: TRBV18; abundance: .; j_gene: TRBJ1-5; CDR3nt: TGTGCCAGCTCACCGGGACAGGGTCAGCCCCAGCATTTT; CDR3aa: CASSPGQGQPQHF
d_gene: .; v_gene: TRBV29-1; abundance: many; j_gene: TRBJ2-3; CDR3nt: TGCAGCGTTGAACATCCAGGGGCTTCAGATACGCAGTATTTT; CDR3aa: CSVEHPGASDTQYF
d_gene: TRBD2; v_gene: TRBV28; abundance: many; j_gene: TRBJ2-1; CDR3nt: TGTGCCAGCAGTCCTAATATTAGACTAGCTTGGGTCTCCAATGAGCAGTTCTTC; CDR3aa: CASSPNIRLAWVSNEQFF
d_gene: TRBD1; v_gene: TRBV7-9; abundance: .; j_gene: TRBJ1-2; CDR3nt: TGTGCCAGCAGCTTGGAGACAGGGACTATCAATGGCTACACCTTC; CDR3aa: CASSLETGTINGYTF
d_gene: TRBD2; v_gene: TRBV5-1; abundance: once; j_gene: TRBJ2-1; CDR3nt: TGCGCCAGCAGCCCAAGGACTAGCGGGAGTACCTACAATGAGCAGTTCTTC; CDR3aa: CASSPRTSGSTYNEQFF
d_gene: .; v_gene: TRBV6-6; abundance: many; j_gene: TRBJ1-2; CDR3nt: TGTGCCAGCAGTTACCCCCGGGACGGAGTCTATGGCTACACCTTC; CDR3aa: CASSYPRDGVYGYTF